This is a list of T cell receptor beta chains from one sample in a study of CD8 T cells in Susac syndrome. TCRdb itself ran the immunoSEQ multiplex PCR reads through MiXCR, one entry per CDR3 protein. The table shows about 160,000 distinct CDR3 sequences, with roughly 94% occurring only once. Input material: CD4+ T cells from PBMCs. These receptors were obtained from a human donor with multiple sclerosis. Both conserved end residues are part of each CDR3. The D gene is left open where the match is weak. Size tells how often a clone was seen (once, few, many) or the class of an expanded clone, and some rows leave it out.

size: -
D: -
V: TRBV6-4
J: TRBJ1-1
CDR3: CASREVGGNTEAFF
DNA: TGTGCCAGCAGGGAAGTAGGGGGGAACACTGAAGCTTTCTTT

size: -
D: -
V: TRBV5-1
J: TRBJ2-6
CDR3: CASSAGMGGANVLTF
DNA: TGCGCCAGCAGCGCAGGGATGGGTGGGGCCAACGTCCTGACTTTC

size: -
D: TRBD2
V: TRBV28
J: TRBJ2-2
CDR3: CASSPHSGRALDGELFF
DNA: TGTGCCAGCAGTCCCCATAGCGGGAGGGCCCTCGACGGGGAGCTGTTTTTT

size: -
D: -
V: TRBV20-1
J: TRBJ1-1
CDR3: CSVDSEPEAFF
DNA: TGCAGTGTCGATAGTGAACCTGAAGCTTTCTTT

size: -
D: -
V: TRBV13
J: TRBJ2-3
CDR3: CASSNRGIIPSTDTQYF
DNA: TGTGCCAGCAGCAACCGGGGCATTATTCCTAGCACAGATACGCAGTATTTT

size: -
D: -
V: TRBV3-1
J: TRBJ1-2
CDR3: CASSQVGAVGYTF
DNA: TGTGCCAGCAGCCAAGTGGGGGCAGTCGGCTACACCTTC

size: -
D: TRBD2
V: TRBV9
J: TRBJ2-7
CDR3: CASSVSGTSVWYEQYF
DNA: TGTGCCAGCAGCGTTTCCGGGACTAGCGTATGGTACGAGCAGTACTTC

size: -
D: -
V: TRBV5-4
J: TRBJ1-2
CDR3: CASSLVGAQAGYTF
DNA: TGTGCCAGCAGCTTGGTGGGGGCGCAGGCTGGCTACACCTTC

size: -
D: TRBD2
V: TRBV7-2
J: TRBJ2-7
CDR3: CASSRRRVAGDSYEQYF
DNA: TGTGCCAGCAGCCGCCGAAGAGTAGCGGGGGACTCCTACGAGCAGTACTTC

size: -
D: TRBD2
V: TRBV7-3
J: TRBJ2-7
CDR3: CASSKAAGGPYEQYF
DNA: TGTGCCAGCAGTAAAGCGGCGGGAGGGCCATACGAGCAGTACTTC

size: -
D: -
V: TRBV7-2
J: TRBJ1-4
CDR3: CASSSRAANEKLFF
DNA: TGTGCCAGCAGCTCCAGGGCGGCTAATGAAAAACTGTTTTTT

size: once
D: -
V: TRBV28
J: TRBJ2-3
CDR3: CASSRGRRVSQYF
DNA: TGTGCCAGCAGTAGGGGCAGACGAGTGTCGCAGTATTTT

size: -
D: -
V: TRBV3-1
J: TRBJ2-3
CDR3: CASSQRQPDTQYF
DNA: TGTGCCAGCAGCCAAAGGCAGCCGGATACGCAGTATTTT

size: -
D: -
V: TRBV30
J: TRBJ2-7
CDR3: CAWSPGSQQYF
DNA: TGTGCCTGGAGTCCCGGGTCCCAGCAGTACTTC

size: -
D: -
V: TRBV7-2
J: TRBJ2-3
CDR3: CASSVRAGSLDTQYF
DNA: TGTGCCAGCAGCGTTCGCGCGGGGTCGTTGGATACGCAGTATTTT

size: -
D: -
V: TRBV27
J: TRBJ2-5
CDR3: CASSLPVKGETQYF
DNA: TGTGCCAGCAGTTTGCCAGTAAAGGGAGAGACCCAGTACTTC

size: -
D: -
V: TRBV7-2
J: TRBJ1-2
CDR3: CASSLKVDRYYGYTF
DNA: TGTGCCAGCAGCTTAAAGGTCGACAGGTACTATGGCTACACCTTC

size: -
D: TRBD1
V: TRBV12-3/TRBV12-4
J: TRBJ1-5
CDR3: CASSSQGVYSNQPQHF
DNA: TGTGCCAGCAGTTCCCAGGGGGTATATAGCAATCAGCCCCAGCATTTT

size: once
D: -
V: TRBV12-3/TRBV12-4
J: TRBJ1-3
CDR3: CASSLRGNTIYF
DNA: TGTGCCAGCAGCCTGAGAGGAAACACCATATATTTT

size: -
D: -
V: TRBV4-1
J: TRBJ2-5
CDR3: CASSLYRDQETQYF
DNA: TGCGCCAGCAGCCTGTACAGGGACCAAGAGACCCAGTACTTC

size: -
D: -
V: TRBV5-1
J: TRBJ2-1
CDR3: CASSLGTNNEQFF
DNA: TGCGCCAGCAGCTTGGGGACTAACAATGAGCAGTTCTTC

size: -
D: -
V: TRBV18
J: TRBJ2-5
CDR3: CASSPNRQIEETQYF
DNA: TGTGCCAGCTCACCAAATAGACAGATCGAAGAGACCCAGTACTTC

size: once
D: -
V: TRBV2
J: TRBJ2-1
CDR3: CASSEDSPEQFF
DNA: TGTGCCAGCAGTGAGGACAGTCCTGAGCAGTTCTTC

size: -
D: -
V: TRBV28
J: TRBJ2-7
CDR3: CASSLDRIPYEQYF
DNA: TGTGCCAGCAGTTTAGACAGGATCCCCTACGAGCAGTACTTC

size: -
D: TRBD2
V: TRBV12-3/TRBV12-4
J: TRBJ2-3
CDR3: CASSLWGRAPDTQYF
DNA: TGTGCCAGCAGTTTATGGGGGAGGGCTCCAGATACGCAGTATTTT

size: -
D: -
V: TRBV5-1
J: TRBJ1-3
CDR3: CASSTPGSGNTIYF
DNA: TGCGCCAGCAGCACCCCGGGCTCTGGAAACACCATATATTTT

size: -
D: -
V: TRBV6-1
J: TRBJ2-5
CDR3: CASSEGRAETQYF
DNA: TGTGCCAGCAGTGAAGGCAGGGCGGAGACCCAGTACTTC

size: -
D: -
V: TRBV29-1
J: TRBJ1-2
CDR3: CSVVGAGFYTF
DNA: TGCAGCGTTGTGGGGGCTGGATTCTACACCTTC

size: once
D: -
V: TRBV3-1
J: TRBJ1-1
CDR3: CASSQSAALNTEAFF
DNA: TGTGCCAGCAGCCAATCAGCTGCCTTGAACACTGAAGCTTTCTTT

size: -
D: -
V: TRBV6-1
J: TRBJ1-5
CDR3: CASSEQGPNQPQHF
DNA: TGTGCCAGCAGTGAACAGGGTCCCAATCAGCCCCAGCATTTT

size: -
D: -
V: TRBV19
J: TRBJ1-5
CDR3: CASTPDSNQPQHF
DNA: TGTGCCAGTACTCCGGACAGCAATCAGCCCCAGCATTTT

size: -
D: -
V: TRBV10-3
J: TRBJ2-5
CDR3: CAIRDRQETQYF
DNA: TGTGCCATCAGGGACAGACAAGAGACCCAGTACTTC

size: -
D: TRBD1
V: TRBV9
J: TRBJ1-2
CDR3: CASSADRAKANYGYTF
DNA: TGTGCCAGCAGCGCTGACAGGGCGAAAGCTAACTATGGCTACACCTTC

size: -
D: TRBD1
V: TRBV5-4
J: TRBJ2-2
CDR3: CASSLDIRDRGRGGELFF
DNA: TGTGCCAGCAGCTTGGACATCCGGGACAGGGGCCGCGGCGGGGAGCTGTTTTTT

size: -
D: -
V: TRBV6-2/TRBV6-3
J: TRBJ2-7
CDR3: CATRGEGKSFYEQYF
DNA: TGTGCCACCAGGGGGGAGGGCAAGAGCTTCTACGAGCAGTACTTC

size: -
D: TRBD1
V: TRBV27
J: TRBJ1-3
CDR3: CASSLGWTGGENTIYF
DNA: TGTGCCAGCAGTTTAGGGTGGACAGGGGGCGAAAACACCATATATTTT

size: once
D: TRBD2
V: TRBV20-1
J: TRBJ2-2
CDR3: CSVAGGLLTGELFF
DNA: TGCAGTGTTGCGGGAGGGCTCTTGACCGGGGAGCTGTTTTTT

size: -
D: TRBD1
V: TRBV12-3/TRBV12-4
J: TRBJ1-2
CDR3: CASSPDRVDPNYGYTF
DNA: TGTGCCAGCAGTCCTGACAGGGTTGATCCTAACTATGGCTACACCTTC

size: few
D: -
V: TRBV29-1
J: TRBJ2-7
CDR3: CSVVIQTGLYEQYF
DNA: TGCAGCGTTGTCATCCAAACAGGGTTATACGAGCAGTACTTC

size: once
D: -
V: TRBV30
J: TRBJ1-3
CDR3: CAWSPGGVGNTIYF
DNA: TGTGCCTGGAGTCCCGGGGGAGTCGGAAACACCATATATTTT

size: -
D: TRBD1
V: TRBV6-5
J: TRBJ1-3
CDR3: CASSYRMGQQNTIYF
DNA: TGTGCCAGCAGTTACCGTATGGGACAGCAAAACACCATATATTTT

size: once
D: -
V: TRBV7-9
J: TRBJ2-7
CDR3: CASSLGQSSYEQYF
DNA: TGTGCCAGCAGCCTAGGACAGAGCTCCTACGAGCAGTACTTC

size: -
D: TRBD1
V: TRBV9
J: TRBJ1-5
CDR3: CASSPRTGPESGQPQHF
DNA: TGTGCCAGCAGCCCACGGACAGGGCCTGAGAGCGGACAGCCCCAGCATTTT

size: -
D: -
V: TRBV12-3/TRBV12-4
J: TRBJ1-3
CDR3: CASSSRLFSGNTIYF
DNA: TGTGCCAGCAGCTCCCGGTTATTCTCTGGAAACACCATATATTTT

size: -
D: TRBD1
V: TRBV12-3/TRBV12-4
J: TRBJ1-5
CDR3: CASSSDRGSQPQHF
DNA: TGTGCCAGCAGTTCCGACAGGGGGTCTCAGCCCCAGCATTTT

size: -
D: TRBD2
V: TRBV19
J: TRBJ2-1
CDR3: CASSIGGLAVYEQFF
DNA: TGTGCCAGTAGTATAGGGGGACTAGCAGTATATGAGCAGTTCTTC

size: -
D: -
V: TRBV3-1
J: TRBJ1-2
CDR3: CASSQEGSNYGYTF
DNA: TGTGCCAGCAGCCAAGAGGGCTCTAACTATGGCTACACCTTC

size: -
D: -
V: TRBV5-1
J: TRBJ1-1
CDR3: CASSYIAGNTEAFF
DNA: TGCGCCAGCAGCTATATCGCGGGAAACACTGAAGCTTTCTTT

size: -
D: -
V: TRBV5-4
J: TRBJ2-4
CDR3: CASSPWGIAKNIQYF
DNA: TGTGCCAGCAGTCCTTGGGGTATAGCCAAAAACATTCAGTACTTC